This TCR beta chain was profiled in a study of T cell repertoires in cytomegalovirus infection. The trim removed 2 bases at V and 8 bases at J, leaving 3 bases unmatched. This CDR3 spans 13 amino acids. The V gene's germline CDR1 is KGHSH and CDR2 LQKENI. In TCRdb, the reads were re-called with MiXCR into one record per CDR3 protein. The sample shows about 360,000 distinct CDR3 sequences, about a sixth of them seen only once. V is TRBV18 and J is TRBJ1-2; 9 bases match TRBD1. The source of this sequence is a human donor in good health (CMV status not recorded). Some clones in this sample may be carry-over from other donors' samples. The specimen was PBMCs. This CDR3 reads CASSPDRGAGYTF. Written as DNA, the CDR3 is TGTGCCAGCTCACCAGACAGGGGGGCCGGCTACACCTTC. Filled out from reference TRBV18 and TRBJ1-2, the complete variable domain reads NAGVMQNPRHLVRRRGQEARLRCSPMKGHSHVYWYRQLPEEGLKFMVYLQKENIIDESGMPKERFSAEFPKEGPSILRIQQVVRGDSAAYFCASSPDRGAGYTFGSGTRLTVV.